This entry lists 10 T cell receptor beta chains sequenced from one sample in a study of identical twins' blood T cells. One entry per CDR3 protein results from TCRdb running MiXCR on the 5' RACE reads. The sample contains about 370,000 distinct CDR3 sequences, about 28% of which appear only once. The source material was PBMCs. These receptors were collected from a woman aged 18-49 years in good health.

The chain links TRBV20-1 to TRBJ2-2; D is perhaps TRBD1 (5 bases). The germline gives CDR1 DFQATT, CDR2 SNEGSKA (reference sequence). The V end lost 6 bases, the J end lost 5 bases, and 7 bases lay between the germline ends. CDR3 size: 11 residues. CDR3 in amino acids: CSARQTGELFF. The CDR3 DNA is TGCAGTGCAAGACAGACCGGGGAGCTGTTTTTT.

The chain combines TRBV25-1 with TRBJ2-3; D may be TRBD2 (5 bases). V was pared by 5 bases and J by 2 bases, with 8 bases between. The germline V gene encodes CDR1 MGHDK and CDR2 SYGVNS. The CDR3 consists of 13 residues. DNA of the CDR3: TGTGCCAGCAGTCCGGACTTCACAGATACGCAGTATTTT. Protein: CASSPDFTDTQYF.

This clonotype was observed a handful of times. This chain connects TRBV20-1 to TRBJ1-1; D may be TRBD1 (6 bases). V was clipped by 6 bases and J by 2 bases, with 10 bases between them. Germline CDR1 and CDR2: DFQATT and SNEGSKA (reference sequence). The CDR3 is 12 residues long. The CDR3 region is CSASDRNTEAFF. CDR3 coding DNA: TGCAGTGCCTCGGACAGAAACACTGAAGCTTTCTTT.

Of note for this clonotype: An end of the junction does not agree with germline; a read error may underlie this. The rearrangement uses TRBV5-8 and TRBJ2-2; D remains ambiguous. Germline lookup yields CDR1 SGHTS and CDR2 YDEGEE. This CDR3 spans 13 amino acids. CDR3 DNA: TGTGCCAGCAGCCCAGACAACAACGGGGAGCTGTTTTTT. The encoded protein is CASSPDNNGELFF.

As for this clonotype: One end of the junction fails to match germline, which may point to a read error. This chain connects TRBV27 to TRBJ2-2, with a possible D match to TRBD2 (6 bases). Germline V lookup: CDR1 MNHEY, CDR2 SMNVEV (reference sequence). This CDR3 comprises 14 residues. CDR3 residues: CASSLHRNTGGLFF. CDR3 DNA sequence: TGTGCCAGCAGTTTACACAGGAACACCGGGGGGCTGTTTTTT.

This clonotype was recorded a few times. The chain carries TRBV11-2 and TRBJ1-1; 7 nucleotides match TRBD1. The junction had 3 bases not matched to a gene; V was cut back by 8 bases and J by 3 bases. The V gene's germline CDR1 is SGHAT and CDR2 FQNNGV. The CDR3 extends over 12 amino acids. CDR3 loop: CASADRDTEAFF. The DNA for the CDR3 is TGTGCCAGCGCCGACAGGGACACTGAAGCTTTCTTT.

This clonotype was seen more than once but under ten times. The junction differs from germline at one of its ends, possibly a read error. CDR3 sequence (DNA): TGTGCCACCGACCCATCAACCAATCTGCCCCAGCATTTT. This sequence encodes CATDPSTNLPQHF. The chain uses TRBV19 and TRBJ1-5; no clear D. The CDR3 has 13 amino acids. Germline V gene data show CDR1 as LNHDA and CDR2 as SQIVND (reference sequence).

CDR3 in DNA: TGTGCCAGCAGCCAAGCAGTTGGGTACGAGCAGTACTTC. Its translation: CASSQAVGYEQYF. The V and J genes are TRBV3-1 and TRBJ2-7, with D hard to call. The CDR3 runs 13 residues. Trimming took 1 base from V and 4 from J, leaving 8 bases between them. The V gene's germline CDR1 is LGHDT and CDR2 YNNKEL (reference sequence).

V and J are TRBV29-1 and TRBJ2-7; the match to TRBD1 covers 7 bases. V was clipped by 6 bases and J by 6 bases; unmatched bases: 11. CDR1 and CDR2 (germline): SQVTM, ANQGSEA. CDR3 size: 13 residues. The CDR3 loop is CSVSDDRAGEQYF. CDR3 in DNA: TGCAGCGTCTCAGACGACAGGGCCGGCGAGCAGTACTTC.

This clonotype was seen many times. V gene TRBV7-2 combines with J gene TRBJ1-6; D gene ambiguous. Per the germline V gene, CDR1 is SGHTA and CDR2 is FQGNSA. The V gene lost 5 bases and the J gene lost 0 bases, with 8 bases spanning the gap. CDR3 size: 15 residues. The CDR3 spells CASSPRSSYNSPLHF. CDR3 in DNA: TGTGCCAGCAGCCCCAGGAGCTCCTATAATTCACCCCTCCACTTT.